This record concerns one TCR beta chain sequence. Its antigen remains unidentified. No base-level quality is on record; no much larger clone is a single base apart. The sample is drawn from a study of preoperative IRX-2 immunotherapy in early breast cancer (dated by TCRdb to the late 2010s). Sample treatment or condition, as interpreted from the label and publication: preoperative locoregional IRX-2 cytokine immunotherapy. The samples were obtained from a phase Ib study that tested preoperative, locoregional IRX-2 cytokine immunotherapy meant to prime immune responses. The donors were early-stage breast cancer patients who were given IRX-2 prior to surgery. Library creation used the immunoSEQ multiplex PCR assay. Drawn from immuneACCESS, this table holds only the in-frame rearrangements with V and J called that TCRdb kept. Clones are partly lost; checked studies trace under half to an unresolved V gene and leave the rest unexplained. The sample yields over 9,500 clones; roughly 80% were counted once. 5.5% to 6% of the sample is taken by the ten largest.

V loses 2 bases at its end and J loses 4 bases; junction bases beyond the gene matches: 6. Reading from cysteine to phenylalanine, the CDR3 counts 16 amino acids. CDR3 DNA only is kept here, 48 bases in frame from base 1. Via the germline V gene, CDR1 is MNHGY and CDR2 SAAAGT. The source is a human donor with breast cancer. Recombination linked TRBV6-8 to TRBJ1-3; a stretch of 9 junction bases matches TRBD1. Sequencing was performed on lymph node tissue, taken before IRX-2 immunotherapy. The CDR3 region: CASSYLGQGSGNTIYF. The nucleotides are TGTGCCAGCAGTTACCTCGGACAGGGGTCCGGAAACACCATATATTTT.